These 20 T cell receptor beta chains originate from one sample sequenced in a study of blood T cells in healthy people across ages. Primed by a sample-barcoded 5' primer and a J-beta primer mix, a second PCR proceeded for 7 to 11 cycles. Each CDR3 protein is one row after TCRdb ran MiXCR on the 5' RACE reads. The sample shows 750,000 to 850,000 distinct CDR3 sequences, about 25% of them seen only once. These data are also associated with another study on T cells of mothers and their children.

Specimen: blood. Receptors were obtained from a boy younger than 18 in good health.

In this sample, this clonotype turned up a few times. The CDR3 spells CASSWEGDQETQYF. DNA for the CDR3: TGCGCCAGCAGCTGGGAGGGGGACCAAGAGACCCAGTACTTC. This chain links TRBV5-1 with TRBJ2-5, with a possible D match to TRBD2 (7 bases). The length of the CDR3 is 14 residues. Looked up from germline, CDR1 is SGHRS and CDR2 is YFSETQ. Trimming pared 3 bases from V and 0 bases from J, leaving 9 bases between.

This clonotype was detected a few times. Germline and junction disagree at one end, which may indicate a read error. The chain employs TRBV29-1 and TRBJ2-7, with 8 nucleotides matching TRBD1. Germline loops: CDR1 SQVTM, CDR2 ANQGSEA. CDR3 length: 12 residues. This chain's CDR3 is CSVSESGQVKNF. CDR3 sequence (DNA): TGCAGCGTTAGCGAGTCGGGACAGGTAAAGAACTTC.

Regarding this clonotype: Germline and junction disagree at one end, which may indicate a read error. The V call is TRBV5-1, the J call TRBJ2-6; 10 nucleotides match TRBD1. CDR3 size: 19 residues. Germline V gene sequence: CDR1 SGHRS, CDR2 YFSETQ. The CDR3: CASSLAGRQGAEGANALTF. The CDR3 nucleotides read TGCGCCAGCAGCTTGGCTGGGCGACAGGGGGCGGAAGGGGCCAACGCCCTGACTTTC.

This clonotype was counted only a few times. The chain uses TRBV4-3 and TRBJ1-4, with 7 positions matching TRBD1. J lost 5 bases, V lost 0 bases, and 12 bases had no gene match. CDR1 and CDR2 (germline): LGHNA, YSLEER. This CDR3 contains 18 residues. Here the CDR3 DNA reads TGCGCCAGCAGCCAAGATCTCATTTTGGACAGGATCAATGAAAAACTGTTTTTT. As protein: CASSQDLILDRINEKLFF.

This chain joins TRBV20-1 and TRBJ2-5; perhaps TRBD2 as D (6 bases). The better agreement between TRBJ2-1 and the DNA end casts doubt on the J call. Germline CDR1 DFQATT, CDR2 SNEGSKA (reference sequence). This CDR3 is built from 18 residues. The CDR3 reads CSARDLFRFGGKDNEQFF. The CDR3 DNA sequence: TGCAGTGCTAGAGATCTTTTTCGGTTTGGCGGGAAGGACAATGAGCAGTTCTTC.

This clonotype has only a few counts. The chain links TRBV9 to TRBJ2-7; 10 nucleotides agree with TRBD2. CDR1 SGDLS and CDR2 YYNGEE come from the germline V gene. The V gene end was trimmed by 0 bases and the J gene end by 3 bases; junction bases not matched to a gene: 0. The CDR3 sequence is 14 residues long. CDR3 DNA sequence: TGTGCCAGCAGCGTAGGGACTAGCGGCTACGAGCAGTACTTC. It yields the protein CASSVGTSGYEQYF.

This clonotype was counted between two and nine times. V is TRBV28 and J is TRBJ2-7; perhaps D is TRBD1 or TRBD2 (5 bases each). Germline CDR1 MDHEN, CDR2 SYDVKM. Trimming removed 6 bases at V and 3 bases at J, with 15 bases between. This CDR3 region has 14 residues. In DNA form, the CDR3 reads TGTGCCAGCAGCCCCGGGACGGCTGTCTACGAGCAGTACTTC. Residues: CASSPGTAVYEQYF.

This clonotype appeared a few times. V gene TRBV6-1 combines with J gene TRBJ2-1; D gene unclear. V was clipped by 6 bases and J by 7 bases, with 13 bases between them. CDR3 length equals 13 residues. Looked up from germline, CDR1 is MNHNS and CDR2 is SASEGT. DNA of the CDR3: TGTGCCAGCAGAGCGACTGGTTTGAATGAGCAGTTCTTC. Protein sequence: CASRATGLNEQFF.

The gene calls are TRBV4-2 and TRBJ2-1, with D possibly being TRBD2 (5 bases). The CDR3 is 15 residues long. V lost 0 bases and J 9 bases, leaving 15 bases between the germline ends. Per germline, CDR1 LGHNA and CDR2 YNFKEQ. The CDR3 sequence: CASSQDLEGLGEQFF. The CDR3 DNA sequence: TGTGCCAGCAGCCAAGATCTTGAGGGATTGGGTGAGCAGTTCTTC.

The chain joins TRBV6-1 to TRBJ1-2; 8 bases fit TRBD1. Germline V gene sequence: CDR1 MNHNS, CDR2 SASEGT. This CDR3 contains 14 residues. The V gene end was trimmed by 7 bases and the J gene end by 4 bases; junction bases not matched to a gene: 8. CDR3: CASNAGGLSYGYTF. CDR3 nucleotide sequence: TGTGCCAGCAACGCAGGGGGCCTCAGCTATGGCTACACCTTC.

Only a few counts were recorded for this clonotype. The genes are TRBV20-1 and TRBJ2-5; 9 bases line up with TRBD2. The J call could be wrong; TRBJ2-7 is a better fit for the DNA end. Germline CDR1 and CDR2: DFQATT and SNEGSKA (reference sequence). The CDR3 totals 15 residues. The DNA of the CDR3 is TGCAGTGCTAGAGATCAGGGACTAGCAAAGTACGAGCAGTACTTC. Translation gives CSARDQGLAKYEQYF.

For the CDR3, the DNA is TGTGCCAGCAGCTTAGTTTTTAGCGGCAACTCCTTGGGTTCTAACTATGGCTACACCTTC. Encoded protein: CASSLVFSGNSLGSNYGYTF. V and J are TRBV11-1 and TRBJ1-2; D gene unclear. This CDR3 comprises 20 residues. Germline V gives CDR1 SGHAT, CDR2 FQDESV (reference sequence). V lost 1 base and J lost 0, with 24 bases in between.

This clonotype was detected many times. CDR3: CASSQEYGLATNEQYF. DNA for the CDR3: TGCGCCAGCAGCCAAGAGTACGGACTAGCTACAAACGAGCAGTACTTC. V gene TRBV4-3 combines with J gene TRBJ2-7; 8 bases line up with TRBD2. This CDR3 comprises 16 residues. Germline lookup yields CDR1 LGHNA and CDR2 YSLEER. V lost 0 bases, J lost 5 bases, and 9 bases stayed unmatched.

The V and J genes are TRBV25-1 and TRBJ2-1; 8 positions match TRBD1. Trimming removed 3 bases from V and 4 bases from J; junction bases left unmatched: 8. The CDR3 runs to 16 residues. Per germline, CDR1 MGHDK and CDR2 SYGVNS. The CDR3 loop reads CASSDSAGGQYNEQFF. As DNA, the CDR3 is TGTGCCAGCAGTGATTCGGCAGGGGGCCAATACAATGAGCAGTTCTTC.

This clonotype was counted between two and nine times. The V call is TRBV9, the J call TRBJ1-2, with TRBD1 as a possible D gene (5 bases). From germline, CDR1 is SGDLS and CDR2 YYNGEE. The CDR3 has 16 residues. V dropped 0 bases and J dropped 1 base, with 13 bases sitting between them. This CDR3 reads CASSVVGQTLNYGYTF. In DNA, the CDR3 is TGTGCCAGCAGCGTAGTGGGGCAGACTCTTAACTATGGCTACACCTTC. The complete variable domain, with remaining parts taken from reference TRBV9 and TRBJ1-2, reads DSGVTQTPKHLITATGQRVTLRCSPRSGDLSVYWYQQSLDQGLQFLIQYYNGEERAKGNILERFSAQQFPDLHSELNLSSLELGDSALYFCASSVVGQTLNYGYTFGSGTRLTVV.

This clonotype was detected only a few times. The V and J genes are TRBV4-3 and TRBJ2-3, with TRBD2 as a possible D gene (5 bases). CDR3 length: 16 residues. V dropped 1 base and J dropped 2 bases, with 13 bases sitting between them. Germline V gene sequence: CDR1 LGHNA, CDR2 YSLEER. The CDR3 protein is CASSQGLLGITDTQYF. CDR3 bases: TGCGCCAGCAGCCAAGGTTTACTAGGGATCACAGATACGCAGTATTTT.

This rearrangement joins TRBV12-3 or TRBV12-4 to TRBJ1-2; D is uncertain. CDR3 length equals 12 residues. The V gene lost 6 bases and the J gene lost 8 bases, with 13 bases spanning the gap. The DNA for the CDR3 is TGTGCCAGCAGGGAGGCGACGGGAGGCTACACCTTC. Translated, it gives CASREATGGYTF.

This chain joins TRBV20-1 and TRBJ2-3; weak D call: TRBD2 (6 bases). V lost 1 base and J lost 0, with 11 bases in between. The CDR3 contains 15 residues. In germline, CDR1 is DFQATT, CDR2 SNEGSKA (reference sequence). CDR3 DNA: TGCAGTGCTAGAGGGGCTGCGGGGAGCACAGATACGCAGTATTTT. As protein: CSARGAAGSTDTQYF.

This clonotype was counted a few times. The chain carries TRBV20-1 and TRBJ2-3, with D perhaps TRBD1 or TRBD2 (5 bases each). The CDR3 runs to 13 residues. Germline lookup yields CDR1 DFQATT and CDR2 SNEGSKA (reference sequence). Trimming stripped 1 base from V and 0 bases from J, with 5 bases between. The CDR3 DNA follows: TGCAGTGCTAGAGGGGACAGCACAGATACGCAGTATTTT. It codes for CSARGDSTDTQYF.

About this clonotype: The junction departs from germline at one end; a sequencing error may be responsible. The chain is built from TRBV5-6 and TRBJ1-2; D gene unclear. The germline V gene has CDR1 SGHDT and CDR2 YYEEEE. This CDR3 region has 13 residues. The CDR3 reads CASTLRRADGYTF. DNA of the CDR3: TGTGCCAGCACCTTGAGGAGGGCAGACGGCTACACCTTC.